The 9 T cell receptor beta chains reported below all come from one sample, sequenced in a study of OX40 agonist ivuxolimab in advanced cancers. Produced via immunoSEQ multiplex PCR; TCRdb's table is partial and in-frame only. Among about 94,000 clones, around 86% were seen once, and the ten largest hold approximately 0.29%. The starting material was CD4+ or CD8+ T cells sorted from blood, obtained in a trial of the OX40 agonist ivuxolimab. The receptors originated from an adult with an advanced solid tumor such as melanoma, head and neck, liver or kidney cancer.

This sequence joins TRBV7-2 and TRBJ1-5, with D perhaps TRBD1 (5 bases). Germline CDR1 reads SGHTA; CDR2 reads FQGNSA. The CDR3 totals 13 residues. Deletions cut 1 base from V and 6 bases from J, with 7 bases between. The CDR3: CASSLEGTQPQHF. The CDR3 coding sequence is TGTGCCAGCAGCTTAGAAGGGACTCAGCCCCAGCATTTT.

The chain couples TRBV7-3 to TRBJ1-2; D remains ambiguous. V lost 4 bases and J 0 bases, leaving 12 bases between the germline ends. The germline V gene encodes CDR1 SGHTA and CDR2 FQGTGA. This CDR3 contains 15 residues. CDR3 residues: CASSYGLQTNYGYTF. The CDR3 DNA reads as TGTGCCAGCAGCTACGGGTTACAAACTAACTATGGCTACACCTTC.

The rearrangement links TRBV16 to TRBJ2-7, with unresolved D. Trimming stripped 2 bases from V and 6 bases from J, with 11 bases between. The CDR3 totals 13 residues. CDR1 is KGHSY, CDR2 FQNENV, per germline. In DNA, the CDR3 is TGTGCCAGCAGCCAAAACCCCCCAACCGAGCAGTACTTC. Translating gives CASSQNPPTEQYF.

The CDR3 here is CASGGTESYEQYF. The CDR3 coding sequence is TGTGCCAGCGGCGGGACAGAATCCTACGAGCAGTACTTC. The gene calls are TRBV6-5 and TRBJ2-7; D is perhaps TRBD1 (7 bases). Trimming pared 8 bases from V and 1 base from J, leaving 12 bases between. The CDR3 loop spans 13 amino acids. Germline V gene sequence: CDR1 MNHEY, CDR2 SVGAGI.

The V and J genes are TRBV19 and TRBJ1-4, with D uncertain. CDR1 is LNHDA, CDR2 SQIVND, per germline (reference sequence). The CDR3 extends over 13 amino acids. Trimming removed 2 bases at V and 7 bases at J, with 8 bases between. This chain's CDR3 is CASSIPQTEKLFF. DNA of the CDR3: TGTGCCAGTAGTATACCCCAGACTGAAAAACTGTTTTTT.

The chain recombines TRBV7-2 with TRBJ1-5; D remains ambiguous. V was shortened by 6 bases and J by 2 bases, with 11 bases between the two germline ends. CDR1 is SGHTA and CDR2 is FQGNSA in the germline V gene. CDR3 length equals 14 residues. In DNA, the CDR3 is TGTGCCAGCAGTCCTTACTCGGGCAATCAGCCCCAGCATTTT. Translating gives CASSPYSGNQPQHF. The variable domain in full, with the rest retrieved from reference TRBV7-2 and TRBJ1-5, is GAGVSQSPSNKVTEKGKDVELRCDPISGHTALYWYRQSLGQGLEFLIYFQGNSAPDKSGLPSDRFSAERTGGSVSTLTIQRTQQEDSAVYLCASSPYSGNQPQHFGDGTRLSIL.

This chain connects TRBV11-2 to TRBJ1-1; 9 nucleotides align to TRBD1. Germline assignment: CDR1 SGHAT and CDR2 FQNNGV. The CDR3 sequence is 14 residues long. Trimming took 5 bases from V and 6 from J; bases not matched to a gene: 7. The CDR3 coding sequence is TGTGCCAGCAGCCCAACAGGGGGCGCGTCTGAAGCTTTCTTT. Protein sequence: CASSPTGGASEAFF.

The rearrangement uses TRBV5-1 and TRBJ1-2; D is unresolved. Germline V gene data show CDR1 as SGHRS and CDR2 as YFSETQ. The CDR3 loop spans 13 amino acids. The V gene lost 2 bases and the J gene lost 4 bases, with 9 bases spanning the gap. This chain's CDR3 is CASSFDGRYGYTF. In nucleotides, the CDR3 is TGCGCCAGCAGCTTCGACGGTCGCTATGGCTACACCTTC.

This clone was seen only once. The CDR3 here is CASSSSGGTPKITDTQYF. CDR3 sequence (DNA): TGTGCCAGCAGTTCCTCCGGCGGGACCCCCAAGATCACAGATACGCAGTATTTT. V is TRBV11-1 and J is TRBJ2-3, with a possible D match to TRBD2 (6 bases). CDR3 length equals 18 residues. The germline CDR1 and CDR2 sequences are SGHAT and FQDESV (reference sequence). The germline V and J ends were trimmed by 6 bases and 2 bases, with 24 bases remaining between them. Filled out from reference TRBV11-1 and TRBJ2-3, the complete variable domain reads EAEVAQSPRYKITEKSQAVAFWCDPISGHATLYWYRQILGQGPELLVQFQDESVVDDSQLPKDRFSAERLKGVDSTLKIQPAELGDSAMYLCASSSSGGTPKITDTQYFGPGTRLTVL.